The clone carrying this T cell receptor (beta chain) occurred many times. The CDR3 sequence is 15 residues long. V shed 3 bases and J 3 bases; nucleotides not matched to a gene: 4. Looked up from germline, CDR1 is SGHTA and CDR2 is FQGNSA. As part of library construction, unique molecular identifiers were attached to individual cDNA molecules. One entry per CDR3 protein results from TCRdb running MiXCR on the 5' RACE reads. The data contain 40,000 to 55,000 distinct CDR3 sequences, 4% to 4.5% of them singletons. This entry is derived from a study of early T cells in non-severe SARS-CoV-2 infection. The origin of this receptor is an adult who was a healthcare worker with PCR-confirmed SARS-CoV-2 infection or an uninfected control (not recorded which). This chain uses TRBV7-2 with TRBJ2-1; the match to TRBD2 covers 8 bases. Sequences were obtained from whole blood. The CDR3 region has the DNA TGTGCCAGCAGCTTCGTGACTAGCGACTACAATGAGCAGTTCTTC. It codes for CASSFVTSDYNEQFF.